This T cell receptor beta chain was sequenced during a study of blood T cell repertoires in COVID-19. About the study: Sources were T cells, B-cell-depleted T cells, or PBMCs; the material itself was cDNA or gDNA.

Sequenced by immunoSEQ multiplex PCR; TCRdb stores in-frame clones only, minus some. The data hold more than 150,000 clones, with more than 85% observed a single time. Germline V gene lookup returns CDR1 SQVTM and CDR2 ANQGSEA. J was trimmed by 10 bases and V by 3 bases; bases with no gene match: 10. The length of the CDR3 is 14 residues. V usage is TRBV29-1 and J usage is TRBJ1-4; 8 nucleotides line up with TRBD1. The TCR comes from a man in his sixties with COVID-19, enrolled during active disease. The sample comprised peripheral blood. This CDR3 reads CSVDTAGGEGKLFF. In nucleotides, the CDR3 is TGCAGCGTTGACACGGCAGGGGGCGAGGGAAAACTGTTTTTT.